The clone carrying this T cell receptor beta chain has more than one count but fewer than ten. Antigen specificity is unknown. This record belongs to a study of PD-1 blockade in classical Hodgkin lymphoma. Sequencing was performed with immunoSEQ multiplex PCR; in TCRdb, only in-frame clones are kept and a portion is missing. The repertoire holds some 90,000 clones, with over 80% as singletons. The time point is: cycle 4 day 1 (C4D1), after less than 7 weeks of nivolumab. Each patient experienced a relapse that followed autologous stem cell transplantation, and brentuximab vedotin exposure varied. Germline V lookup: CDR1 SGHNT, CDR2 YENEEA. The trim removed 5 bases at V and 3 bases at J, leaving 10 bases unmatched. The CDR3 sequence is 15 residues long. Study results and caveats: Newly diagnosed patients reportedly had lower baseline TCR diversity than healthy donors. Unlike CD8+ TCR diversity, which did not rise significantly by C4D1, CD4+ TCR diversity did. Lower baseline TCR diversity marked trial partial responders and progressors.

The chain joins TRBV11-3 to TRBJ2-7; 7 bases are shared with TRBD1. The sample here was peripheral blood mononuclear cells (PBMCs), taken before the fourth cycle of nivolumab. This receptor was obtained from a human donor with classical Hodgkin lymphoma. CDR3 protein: CASSLSRDRDYEQYF. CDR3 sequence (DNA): TGTGCCAGCAGCCTGTCGAGGGACAGAGACTACGAGCAGTACTTC. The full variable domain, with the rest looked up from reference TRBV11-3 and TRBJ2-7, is EAGVVQSPRYKIIEKKQPVAFWCNPISGHNTLYWYLQNLGQGPELLIRYENEEAVDDSQLPKDRFSAERLKGVDSTLKIQPAELGDSAVYLCASSLSRDRDYEQYFGPGTRLTVT.